A single sample is the source of the 5 T cell receptor beta chains below, sequenced in a study of T cell responses to AZD1222 COVID-19 vaccine. The repertoire was sequenced with immunoSEQ multiplex PCR; TCRdb's copy has only in-frame clones and lacks some. The data show over 100,000 clones, roughly nine tenths seen once. Specimen: peripheral blood, collected on day 0 of AZD1222 vaccination. The receptors were sampled from an adult in good health.

This chain joins TRBV3-1 (or the pseudogene TRBV3-2) and TRBJ2-7; the D call may be TRBD1 or TRBD2 (5 bases each). The CDR3 is made up of 12 amino acids. Germline values: CDR1 LGHDT, CDR2 YNNKEL (reference sequence). Trimming removed 8 bases at V and 6 bases at J, with 14 bases between. The CDR3 region is CASGARGAEQYF. CDR3 in DNA: TGTGCCAGCGGAGCGCGAGGGGCCGAGCAGTACTTC.

CDR3: CASSEVGTGGPHNYGYTF. For the CDR3, the DNA is TGTGCCAGCAGTGAAGTGGGGACAGGGGGCCCCCATAACTATGGCTACACCTTC. The chain couples TRBV6-1 to TRBJ1-2, with 12 bases aligning to TRBD1. This CDR3 comprises 18 residues. The trim removed 1 base at V and 1 base at J, leaving 7 bases unmatched. Germline CDR1 reads MNHNS; CDR2 reads SASEGT.

V usage is TRBV19 and J usage is TRBJ1-1, with D hard to call. Trimming pared 2 bases from V and 0 bases from J, leaving 10 bases between. Germline CDR1 reads LNHDA; CDR2 reads SQIVND (reference sequence). The CDR3 has 15 residues. In DNA form, the CDR3 reads TGTGCCAGTAGTATACGACTCGGACTGAACACTGAAGCTTTCTTT. Translation: CASSIRLGLNTEAFF. The full variable domain, its missing parts supplied by reference TRBV19 and TRBJ1-1, is DGGITQSPKYLFRKEGQNVTLSCEQNLNHDAMYWYRQDPGQGLRLIYYSQIVNDFQKGDIAEGYSVSREKKESFPLTVTSAQKNPTAFYLCASSIRLGLNTEAFFGQGTRLTVV.

The chain employs TRBV28 and TRBJ2-1, with D perhaps TRBD1 (5 bases). The CDR3 runs 13 residues. Per germline, CDR1 MDHEN and CDR2 SYDVKM. CDR3 sequence: CAYGPGHYNEQFF. The CDR3 nucleotides are TGTGCTTATGGGCCAGGACACTACAATGAGCAGTTCTTC. The whole variable domain, remainder taken from reference TRBV28 and TRBJ2-1, is DVKVTQSSRYLVKRTGEKVFLECVQDMDHENMFWYRQDPGLGLRLIYFSYDVKMKEKGDIPEGYSVSREKKERFSLILESASTNQTSMYLCAYGPGHYNEQFFGPGTRLTVL.

This chain joins TRBV28 and TRBJ2-2; 10 bases align to TRBD2. Germline trimming cut 4 bases from V and 6 bases from J; bases unmatched to any gene: 2. CDR3 size: 14 residues. Germline assignment: CDR1 MDHEN and CDR2 SYDVKM. CDR3 coding DNA: TGTGCCAGCAGTTCTAGCGGGAGAGCCGGGGAGCTGTTTTTT. It is translated as CASSSSGRAGELFF.